The 27 T cell receptor beta chains below were found in one sample sequenced in a study of identical twins. MiXCR, applied by TCRdb to the 5' RACE reads, yields one record per CDR3 protein. The data contain about 1.7 million distinct CDR3 sequences, less than 35% of them singletons. Sequenced: cord blood. These receptors all come from a newborn girl in good health.

This clonotype has only a few counts. The chain has TRBV7-9 and TRBJ1-2; TRBD1 is a possible D gene (6 bases). The germline gives CDR1 SEHNR, CDR2 FQNEAQ (reference sequence). V dropped 5 bases and J dropped 4 bases, with 26 bases sitting between them. The CDR3 sequence is 18 residues long. In DNA, the CDR3 is TGTGCCAGCAGCCGAGCGTCAGCGCATCAGGGGTATTTCTATGGCTACACCTTC. Protein sequence: CASSRASAHQGYFYGYTF. Together with reference TRBV7-9 and TRBJ1-2, the CDR3 gives the full variable domain: DTGVSQNPRHKITKRGQNVTFRCDPISEHNRLYWYRQTLGQGPEFLTYFQNEAQLEKSRLLSDRFSAERPKGSFSTLEIQRTEQGDSAMYLCASSRASAHQGYFYGYTFGSGTRLTVV.

This clonotype was counted a few times. The CDR3 is CASSQIGTGRNIQYF. For the CDR3, the DNA is TGTGCCAGCAGCCAGATAGGGACAGGGCGAAACATTCAGTACTTC. The chain uses TRBV28 and TRBJ2-4, with TRBD1 matching over 9 bases. Germline lookup yields CDR1 MDHEN and CDR2 SYDVKM. The V gene end was trimmed by 6 bases and the J gene end by 6 bases; junction bases not matched to a gene: 9. CDR3 length: 15 residues.

This chain joins TRBV4-1 and TRBJ2-7, with 12 bases aligning to TRBD2. V gave up 2 bases and J gave up 2 bases; unmatched junction bases: 4. Germline CDR1 is MGHRA and CDR2 is YSYEKL. The CDR3 has 16 residues. The CDR3 region is CASSQRTSGKTYEQYF. CDR3 nucleotides: TGCGCCAGCAGCCAACGGACTAGCGGGAAGACCTACGAGCAGTACTTC.

Many counts were recorded for this clonotype. V is TRBV9 and J is TRBJ2-3; maybe TRBD2 (5 bases). This CDR3 spans 15 amino acids. Germline V gene sequence: CDR1 SGDLS, CDR2 YYNGEE. Between the trimmed V and J ends, which lost 0 bases and 5 bases, there was a span of 13 bases. This CDR3 is CASSVVSSEGDTQYF. In DNA, the CDR3 is TGTGCCAGCAGCGTAGTATCCAGTGAGGGAGATACGCAGTATTTT.

The genes are TRBV28 and TRBJ1-4; TRBD1 matches 7 bases. The CDR3 totals 14 residues. V gave up 3 bases and J gave up 8 bases; unmatched junction bases: 6. Germline V gives CDR1 MDHEN, CDR2 SYDVKM. The CDR3 loop is CASSFGRGIEKLFF. DNA of the CDR3: TGTGCCAGCAGTTTTGGCAGGGGGATCGAAAAACTGTTTTTT.

This clonotype was seen a few times. The rearrangement joins TRBV18 to TRBJ2-7; TRBD1 agrees at 9 bases. Per the germline V gene, CDR1 is KGHSH and CDR2 is LQKENI. There are 14 residues in the CDR3. The trim removed 1 base at V and 4 bases at J, leaving 2 bases unmatched. CDR3 sequence reads: CASSPLDRGYEQYF. The CDR3, as DNA: TGTGCCAGCTCACCACTAGACAGGGGGTACGAGCAGTACTTC.

J is TRBJ2-7 and V is TRBV6-6, with D perhaps matching TRBD2 (5 bases). Trimming pared 2 bases from V and 5 bases from J, leaving 10 bases between. Looked up from germline, CDR1 is MNHNY and CDR2 is SVGAGI (reference sequence). This CDR3 region has 13 residues. CDR3 residues: CASSYGRGNEQYF. The CDR3 DNA sequence: TGTGCCAGCAGTTACGGCCGGGGTAACGAGCAGTACTTC.

The V gene is TRBV28, the J gene TRBJ2-1; 12 bases are a match to TRBD1. Germline V gene lookup returns CDR1 MDHEN and CDR2 SYDVKM. The trim removed 5 bases at V and 8 bases at J, leaving 7 bases unmatched. The CDR3 consists of 15 residues. In DNA, the CDR3 is TGTGCCAGCAGTCCAGGGACAGGGGGCTTGGATGAGCAGTTCTTC. Amino acid sequence: CASSPGTGGLDEQFF.

This clonotype was observed a handful of times. The rearrangement joins TRBV2 to TRBJ1-5; D is perhaps TRBD1 (5 bases). The CDR3 is made up of 12 amino acids. Looked up from germline, CDR1 is SNHLY and CDR2 is FYNNEI. Trimming pared 4 bases from V and 7 bases from J, leaving 8 bases between. The CDR3 region is CASSGRVQPQHF. CDR3 coding DNA: TGTGCCAGCAGTGGCAGGGTGCAGCCCCAGCATTTT.

V is TRBV20-1 and J is TRBJ2-5, with D tentatively TRBD2 (5 bases). The J call is in doubt because the DNA end fits TRBJ2-7 better. Germline V gives CDR1 DFQATT, CDR2 SNEGSKA (reference sequence). The CDR3 sequence is 18 residues long. In nucleotides, the CDR3 is TGCAGTGCTAGAAAACCAGGAGCGGTCCTACTCACGAGGTACGAGCAGTACTTC. Encoded protein: CSARKPGAVLLTRYEQYF.

At least ten counts were recorded for this clonotype. The chain is built from TRBV12-3 or TRBV12-4 and TRBJ2-1, with 13 positions matching TRBD2. The trim removed 5 bases at V and 7 bases at J, leaving 5 bases unmatched. The CDR3 is 15 residues long. CDR3 DNA: TGTGCCAGCAGTAAATGGACTAGCGGGAGAAATGAGCAGTTCTTC. This encodes CASSKWTSGRNEQFF.

The genes are TRBV20-1 and TRBJ1-5, with 7 bases that match TRBD1. CDR3 length: 13 amino acids. V trimming: 5 bases; J trimming: 5 bases; junction bases outside the gene matches: 6. Per the germline V gene, CDR1 is DFQATT and CDR2 is SNEGSKA (reference sequence). The CDR3 protein is CSALTGVHQPQHF. In nucleotides, the CDR3 is TGCAGTGCTCTAACAGGGGTCCATCAGCCCCAGCATTTT.

This clonotype has a handful of counts. This chain joins TRBV28 and TRBJ1-5; 9 bases agree with TRBD1. The V gene's germline CDR1 is MDHEN and CDR2 SYDVKM. The CDR3 contains 16 residues. V was pared by 3 bases and J by 5 bases, with 8 bases of the junction left unmatched. CDR3 loop: CASSLGTGRIYQPQHF. DNA for the CDR3: TGTGCCAGCAGTTTGGGGACAGGGAGGATCTATCAGCCCCAGCATTTT. The whole variable domain, filled in from reference TRBV28 and TRBJ1-5, reads DVKVTQSSRYLVKRTGEKVFLECVQDMDHENMFWYRQDPGLGLRLIYFSYDVKMKEKGDIPEGYSVSREKKERFSLILESASTNQTSMYLCASSLGTGRIYQPQHFGDGTRLSIL.

This clonotype was seen more than once but under ten times. The chain combines TRBV29-1 with TRBJ2-7; D not certain. Trimming took 5 bases from V and 0 from J, leaving 14 bases between them. The CDR3 length is 14 residues. From germline, CDR1 is SQVTM and CDR2 ANQGSEA. CDR3 DNA: TGCAGCGTTTCGGATACCAGGAGCTCCTACGAGCAGTACTTC. Encoded protein: CSVSDTRSSYEQYF.

In its sample, this clonotype was seen a few times. This rearrangement joins TRBV7-2 to TRBJ1-5; D is possibly TRBD1 (5 bases). Germline values: CDR1 SGHTA, CDR2 FQGNSA. Between the trimmed V and J ends, which lost 0 bases and 2 bases, there was a span of 8 bases. The CDR3 covers 15 residues. CDR3 sequence reads: CASSLALGGNQPQHF. The CDR3 DNA follows: TGTGCCAGCAGCTTAGCGTTGGGGGGCAATCAGCCCCAGCATTTT. The whole variable domain, remainder taken from reference TRBV7-2 and TRBJ1-5, is GAGVSQSPSNKVTEKGKDVELRCDPISGHTALYWYRQSLGQGLEFLIYFQGNSAPDKSGLPSDRFSAERTGGSVSTLTIQRTQQEDSAVYLCASSLALGGNQPQHFGDGTRLSIL.

V usage is TRBV12-3 or TRBV12-4 and J usage is TRBJ1-2; maybe TRBD1 (5 bases). The CDR3 totals 13 residues. V was trimmed by 7 bases and J by 6 bases, leaving 15 bases between them. The CDR3 nucleotides are TGTGCCAGCACTCTTGGAACGGGGGATGGCTACACCTTC. This translates into CASTLGTGDGYTF.

The V and J genes are TRBV7-2 and TRBJ1-2; unclear D gene. The CDR3 spans 16 residues. Trimming removed 0 bases at V and 4 bases at J, with 15 bases between. Germline values: CDR1 SGHTA, CDR2 FQGNSA. The CDR3 protein is CASSLAGSVGSYGYTF. CDR3 DNA: TGTGCCAGCAGCTTAGCAGGTTCAGTCGGCTCCTATGGCTACACCTTC.

The V call is TRBV25-1, the J call TRBJ2-5, with 8 bases aligning to TRBD2. The CDR3 is 13 residues long. The V and J ends lost 4 bases and 6 bases, in that order; junction bases with no gene match: 4. The germline V gene has CDR1 MGHDK and CDR2 SYGVNS. As DNA, the CDR3 is TGTGCCAGCAGTGTCCGACTAGCGAAGACCCAGTACTTC. This gives the protein CASSVRLAKTQYF.

The genes are TRBV27 and TRBJ2-1, with D perhaps matching TRBD1 (5 bases). V dropped 8 bases and J dropped 8 bases, with 10 bases sitting between them. The CDR3 is 11 residues long. The germline V gene has CDR1 MNHEY and CDR2 SMNVEV (reference sequence). The chain's CDR3 is CASPWGDEQFF. CDR3 sequence (DNA): TGTGCCAGCCCCTGGGGCGATGAGCAGTTCTTC.

A few counts support this clonotype. This chain joins TRBV10-3 and TRBJ2-7, with TRBD1 matching over 7 bases. Per germline, CDR1 ENHRY and CDR2 SYGVKD. Trimming took 9 bases from V and 0 from J; bases not matched to a gene: 2. This CDR3 spans 12 amino acids. CDR3 nucleotides: TGTGCCATGGGACAGAGCTCCTACGAGCAGTACTTC. Its translation: CAMGQSSYEQYF.

The CDR3 sequence is CASSQEVQDYQFF. CDR3 DNA: TGTGCCAGCAGCCAAGAGGTTCAGGACTACCAGTTCTTC. The chain is built from TRBV3-1 and TRBJ2-1, with D perhaps TRBD2 (6 bases). The germline gives CDR1 LGHDT, CDR2 YNNKEL (reference sequence). Trimming stripped 0 bases from V and 13 bases from J, with 13 bases between. CDR3 length: 13 amino acids.

Worth noting for this clonotype: A much bigger clone sits one base away, suggesting this may be a read error. This chain uses TRBV4-2 with TRBJ2-3; 10 positions match TRBD2. The length of the CDR3 is 16 residues. In germline, CDR1 is LGHNA, CDR2 YNFKEQ. This chain's CDR3 is CASSQEELAGSDAQYF. The CDR3 nucleotides are TGTGCCAGCAGCCAAGAAGAACTAGCGGGGTCAGATGCGCAGTATTTT.

The chain uses TRBV20-1 and TRBJ2-1; TRBD2 matches at 13 bases. The V gene end was trimmed by 5 bases and the J gene end by 8 bases; junction bases not matched to a gene: 12. CDR3 length: 16 residues. CDR1 DFQATT and CDR2 SNEGSKA come from the germline V gene (reference sequence). CDR3 sequence: CSAARGLAGSGDEQFF. As DNA, the CDR3 is TGCAGTGCTGCCCGGGGACTAGCGGGAAGCGGGGATGAGCAGTTCTTC.

The genes are TRBV18 and TRBJ2-1; 9 bases fit TRBD2. The J call is uncertain, as TRBJ2-7 better fits the DNA end. The CDR3 is 17 amino acids. CDR1 and CDR2 from the germline V gene are KGHSH and LQKENI. In DNA form, the CDR3 reads TGTGCCAGCTCACCAGGTGGTAGCGGGGGCTCCTACAATGAGCAGTACTTC. Translated: CASSPGGSGGSYNEQYF.

This clonotype showed up just a few times. This chain links TRBV12-3 or TRBV12-4 with TRBJ2-1; 9 nucleotides match TRBD2. With 6 bases clipped from V and 8 bases from J, the junction kept 11 bases outside the gene matches. The CDR3 has 15 residues. DNA for the CDR3: TGTGCCAGCAGGGCCGGGACTAGCTCTGTCCATGAGCAGTTCTTC. This sequence encodes CASRAGTSSVHEQFF.

This clonotype was seen ten or more times. The chain links TRBV3-1 to TRBJ2-5; D is possibly TRBD1 (6 bases). V lost 3 bases, J lost 1 base, and 9 bases lay in between. The CDR3 contains 14 residues. CDR1 is LGHDT, CDR2 YNNKEL, per germline (reference sequence). The CDR3 sequence is CASSHRQVQETQYF. The DNA of the CDR3 is TGTGCCAGCAGCCACCGACAGGTCCAAGAGACCCAGTACTTC.

The rearrangement links TRBV6-5 to TRBJ1-5, with a weak D call TRBD1 (5 bases). Trimming left V 9 bases short and J 0 bases short, with 12 bases between. CDR3 size: 14 residues. CDR1 and CDR2 (germline): MNHEY, SVGAGI. The CDR3 nucleotides are TGTGCCAGTACCCGGGGGGGTAGCAATCAGCCCCAGCATTTT. The encoded protein is CASTRGGSNQPQHF.